The present T cell receptor (beta chain) was sequenced within a study of T cell repertoires in cytomegalovirus infection. Study results and limitations: Identification of carriers of CMV plus the relevant HLA was achieved through cumulative public TCR beta family frequency.

Trimming pared 2 bases from V and 6 bases from J, leaving 8 bases between. Germline CDR1 reads MNHNY; CDR2 reads SVGAGI (reference sequence). The CDR3 length is 12 residues. TCRdb re-called the reads through MiXCR, storing one row per CDR3 protein. Of around 740,000 distinct CDR3 sequences in the sample, about 40% are singletons; the top ten hold 2.8%. A few counts support this clonotype. The antigen is not known. This chain joins TRBV6-6 and TRBJ2-7, with D unresolved. The TCR sequence derives from a human donor in good health (CMV status not recorded). Some clones in this sample may be carry-over from other donors' samples. The sequenced sample was PBMCs. The CDR3 coding sequence is TGTGCCAGCAGTTACGCGATCGGCGAGCAGTACTTC. Protein sequence: CASSYAIGEQYF.